This T cell receptor beta chain was sequenced in a study of cytomegalovirus exposure and HLA in healthy donors. It was with 60 Vbeta and 13 Jbeta primers that the PCR ran. This table comes from immunoSEQ multiplex PCR, and its TCRdb copy is limited to in-frame clones, with some not included. This repertoire includes about 140,000 clones. The CDR3 extends over 12 amino acids. Looked up from germline, CDR1 is KGHSH and CDR2 is LQKENI. V was shortened by 3 bases and J by 7 bases, with 10 bases between the two germline ends. Specimen: PBMCs. The chain links TRBV18 to TRBJ2-7, with D possibly being TRBD1 (6 bases). The TCR comes from a woman aged 18-29 years in good health and CMV-seronegative. Here the CDR3 DNA reads TGTGCCAGCTCACCGGGACAAAGAGAGCAGTACTTC. It yields the protein CASSPGQREQYF.